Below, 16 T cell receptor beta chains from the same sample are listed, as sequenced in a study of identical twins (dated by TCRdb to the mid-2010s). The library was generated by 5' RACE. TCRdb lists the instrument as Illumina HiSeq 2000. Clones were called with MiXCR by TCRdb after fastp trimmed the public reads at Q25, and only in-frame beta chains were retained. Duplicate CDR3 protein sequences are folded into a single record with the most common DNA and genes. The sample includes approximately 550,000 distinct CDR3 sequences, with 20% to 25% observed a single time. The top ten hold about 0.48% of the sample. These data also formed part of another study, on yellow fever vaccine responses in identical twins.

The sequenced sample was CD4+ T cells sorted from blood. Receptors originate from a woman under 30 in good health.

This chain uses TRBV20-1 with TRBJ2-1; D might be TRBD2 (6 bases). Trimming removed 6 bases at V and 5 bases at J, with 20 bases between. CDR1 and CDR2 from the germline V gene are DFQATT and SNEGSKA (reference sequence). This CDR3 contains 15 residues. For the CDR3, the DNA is TGCAGTGCCCGAACCCTCAGGACTAACAACAATGAGCAGTTCTTC. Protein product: CSARTLRTNNNEQFF.

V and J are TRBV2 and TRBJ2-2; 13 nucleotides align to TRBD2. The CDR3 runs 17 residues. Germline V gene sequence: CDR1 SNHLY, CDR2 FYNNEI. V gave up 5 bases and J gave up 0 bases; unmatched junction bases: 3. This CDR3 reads CASSTTSGRTNTGELFF. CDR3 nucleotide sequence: TGTGCCAGCAGTACGACTAGCGGGAGGACGAACACCGGGGAGCTGTTTTTT.

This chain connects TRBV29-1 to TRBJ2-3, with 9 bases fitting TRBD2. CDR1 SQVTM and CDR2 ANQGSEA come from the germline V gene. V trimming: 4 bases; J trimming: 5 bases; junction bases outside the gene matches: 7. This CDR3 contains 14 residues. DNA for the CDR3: TGCAGCGTTGCGCTGGTAGCGGGGGTAGATACGCAGTATTTT. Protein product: CSVALVAGVDTQYF.

The CDR3 DNA follows: TGTGCCAGCACCCGAATGGGGGGGAACACTGAAGCTTTCTTT. Translating it yields CASTRMGGNTEAFF. This chain joins TRBV7-8 and TRBJ1-1; a possible D gene is TRBD1 (5 bases). CDR3 length: 14 amino acids. Germline values: CDR1 SGHVS, CDR2 FQNEAQ. V lost 7 bases and J lost 1, with 13 bases in between.

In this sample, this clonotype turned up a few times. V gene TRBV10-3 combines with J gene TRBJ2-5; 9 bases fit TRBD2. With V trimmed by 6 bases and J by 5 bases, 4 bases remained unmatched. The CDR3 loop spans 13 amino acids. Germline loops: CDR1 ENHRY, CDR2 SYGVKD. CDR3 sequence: CAISDSGSETQYF. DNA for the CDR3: TGTGCCATCAGCGATAGCGGGAGTGAGACCCAGTACTTC.

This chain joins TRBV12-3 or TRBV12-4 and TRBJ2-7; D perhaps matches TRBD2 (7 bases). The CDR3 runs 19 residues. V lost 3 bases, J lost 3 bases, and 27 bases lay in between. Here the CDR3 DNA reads TGTGCCAGCAGTTTGGGTGAGGGGTCCAGGGGACTAACGGACTACGAGCAGTACTTC. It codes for CASSLGEGSRGLTDYEQYF.

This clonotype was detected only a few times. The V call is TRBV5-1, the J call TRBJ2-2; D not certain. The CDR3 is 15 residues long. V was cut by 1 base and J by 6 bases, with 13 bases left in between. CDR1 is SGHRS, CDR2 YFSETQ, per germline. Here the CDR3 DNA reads TGCGCCAGCAGCTTGTTTCGTGATTTCCCCGGGGAGCTGTTTTTT. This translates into CASSLFRDFPGELFF.

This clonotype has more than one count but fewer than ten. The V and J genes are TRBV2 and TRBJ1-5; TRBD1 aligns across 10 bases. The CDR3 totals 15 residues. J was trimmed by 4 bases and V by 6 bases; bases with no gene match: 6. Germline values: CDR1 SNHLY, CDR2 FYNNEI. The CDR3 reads CASRGGTGVNQPQHF. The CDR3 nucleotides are TGTGCCAGCAGAGGAGGGACAGGGGTGAATCAGCCCCAGCATTTT.

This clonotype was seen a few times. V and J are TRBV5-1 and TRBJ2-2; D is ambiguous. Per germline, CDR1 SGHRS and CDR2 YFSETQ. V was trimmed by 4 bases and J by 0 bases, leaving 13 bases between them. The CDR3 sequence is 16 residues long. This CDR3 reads CASSGSGTTNTGELFF. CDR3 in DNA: TGCGCCAGCAGCGGTAGTGGTACAACGAACACCGGGGAGCTGTTTTTT.

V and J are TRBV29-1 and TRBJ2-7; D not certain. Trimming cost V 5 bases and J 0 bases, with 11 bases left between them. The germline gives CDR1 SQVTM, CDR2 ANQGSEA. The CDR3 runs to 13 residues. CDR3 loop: CSVSGRLSYEQYF. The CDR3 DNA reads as TGCAGCGTTAGTGGTCGCCTCTCCTACGAGCAGTACTTC.

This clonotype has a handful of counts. The CDR3 region has the DNA TGTGCCAGCAACACGGTGGGGAGGGGTCCCACAGATACGCAGTATTTT. It codes for CASNTVGRGPTDTQYF. The chain employs TRBV2 and TRBJ2-3; TRBD2 aligns across 7 bases. The CDR3 has 16 residues. Losses at the gene ends were 7 bases for V and 2 bases for J; bases not matched to a gene: 12. CDR1 SNHLY and CDR2 FYNNEI come from the germline V gene. The whole variable domain, remainder taken from reference TRBV2 and TRBJ2-3, is EPEVTQTPSHQVTQMGQEVILRCVPISNHLYFYWYRQILGQKVEFLVSFYNNEISEKSEIFDDQFSVERPDGSNFTLKIRSTKLEDSAMYFCASNTVGRGPTDTQYFGPGTRLTVL.

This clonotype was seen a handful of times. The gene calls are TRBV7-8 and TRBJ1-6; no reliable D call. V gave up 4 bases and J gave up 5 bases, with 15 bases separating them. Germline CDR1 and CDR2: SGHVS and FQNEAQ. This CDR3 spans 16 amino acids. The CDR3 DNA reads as TGTGCCAGCAGCTCATGGGTTGCGGGGAATAATTCACCCCTCCACTTT. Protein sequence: CASSSWVAGNNSPLHF.

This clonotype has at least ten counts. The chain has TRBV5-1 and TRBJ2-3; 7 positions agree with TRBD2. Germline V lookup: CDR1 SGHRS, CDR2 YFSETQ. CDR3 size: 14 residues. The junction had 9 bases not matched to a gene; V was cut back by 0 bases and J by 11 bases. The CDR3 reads CASSLDISRGEQYF. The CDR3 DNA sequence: TGCGCCAGCAGCTTGGATATATCCCGGGGGGAGCAGTATTTT.

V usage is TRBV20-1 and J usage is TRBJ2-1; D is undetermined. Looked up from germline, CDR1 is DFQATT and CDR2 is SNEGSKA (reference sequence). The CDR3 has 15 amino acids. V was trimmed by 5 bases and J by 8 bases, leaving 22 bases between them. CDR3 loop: CSALAKAGSTYEQFF. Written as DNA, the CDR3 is TGCAGTGCTCTGGCGAAGGCAGGTAGCACTTATGAGCAGTTCTTC.

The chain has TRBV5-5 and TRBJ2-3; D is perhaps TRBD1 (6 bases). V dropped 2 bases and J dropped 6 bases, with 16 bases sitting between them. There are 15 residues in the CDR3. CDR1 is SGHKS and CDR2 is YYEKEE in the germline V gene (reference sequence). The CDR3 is CASSFTGWYGDTQYF. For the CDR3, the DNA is TGTGCCAGCAGCTTTACAGGGTGGTATGGGGATACGCAGTATTTT.

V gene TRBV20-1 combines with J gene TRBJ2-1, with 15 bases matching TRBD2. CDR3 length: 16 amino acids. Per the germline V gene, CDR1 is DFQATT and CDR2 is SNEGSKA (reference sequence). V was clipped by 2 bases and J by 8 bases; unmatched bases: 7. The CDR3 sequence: CSARSGLAGGRHEQFF. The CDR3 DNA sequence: TGCAGTGCTAGATCAGGACTAGCGGGAGGGAGGCATGAGCAGTTCTTC.